This entry lists 16 T cell receptor beta chains sequenced from one sample in a study of blood T cell repertoires in COVID-19. Produced via immunoSEQ multiplex PCR; TCRdb's table is partial and in-frame only. The table includes roughly 34,000 clones, over 70% detected once. What was sequenced was peripheral blood. These receptor sequences come from a man older than 75 with active COVID-19.

The rearrangement joins TRBV19 to TRBJ2-4; D perhaps matches TRBD2 (5 bases). CDR1 is LNHDA and CDR2 is SQIVND in the germline V gene (reference sequence). V dropped 9 bases and J dropped 6 bases, with 9 bases sitting between them. The length of the CDR3 is 11 residues. CDR3 bases: TGTGCCAGCTCCGAGGGAAACATTCAGTACTTC. It translates to CASSEGNIQYF.

The chain is built from TRBV3-1 (or the pseudogene TRBV3-2) and TRBJ2-7, with 9 positions matching TRBD2. The CDR3 has 13 residues. The germline gives CDR1 LGHDT, CDR2 YNNKEL (reference sequence). Trimming cost V 4 bases and J 6 bases; bases outside gene matches: 4. This CDR3 is CASSRGLATEQYF. The CDR3, as DNA: TGTGCCAGCAGCCGAGGACTAGCGACCGAGCAGTACTTC.

V is TRBV6-4 and J is TRBJ2-3, with TRBD2 matching 8 bases. The V gene's germline CDR1 is MRHNA and CDR2 SNTAGT. The CDR3 covers 15 residues. V trimming: 2 bases; J trimming: 8 bases; junction bases outside the gene matches: 9. The DNA for the CDR3 is TGTGCCAGCAGTGACCCGGGTAGCGGGATCGGTACGCAGTATTTT. As protein: CASSDPGSGIGTQYF.

V usage is TRBV5-1 and J usage is TRBJ2-6, with D perhaps matching TRBD1 (5 bases). The V gene lost 7 bases and the J gene lost 2 bases, with 13 bases spanning the gap. This CDR3 contains 15 residues. Germline assignment: CDR1 SGHRS and CDR2 YFSETQ. The CDR3 reads CASAPGRAGANVLTF. The CDR3 region has the DNA TGCGCCAGCGCTCCCGGCAGGGCTGGGGCCAACGTCCTGACTTTC. The full variable domain, its missing parts supplied by reference TRBV5-1 and TRBJ2-6, is KAGVTQTPRYLIKTRGQQVTLSCSPISGHRSVSWYQQTPGQGLQFLFEYFSETQRNKGNFPGRFSGRQFSNSRSEMNVSTLELGDSALYLCASAPGRAGANVLTFGAGSRLTVL.

This clone is medium-sized within its sample. The V and J genes are TRBV28 and TRBJ2-7; tentatively, D is TRBD1 (6 bases). V lost 5 bases, J lost 9 bases, and 23 bases lay in between. The CDR3 loop spans 15 amino acids. Germline CDR1 reads MDHEN; CDR2 reads SYDVKM. CDR3 nucleotides: TGTGCCAGCAGTCTGGGATACAGGGAACGTAAGGGGCAGTACTTC. Amino acid sequence: CASSLGYRERKGQYF. Complete variable domain (other parts from reference TRBV28 and TRBJ2-7): DVKVTQSSRYLVKRTGEKVFLECVQDMDHENMFWYRQDPGLGLRLIYFSYDVKMKEKGDIPEGYSVSREKKERFSLILESASTNQTSMYLCASSLGYRERKGQYFGPGTRLTVT.

The chain has TRBV5-1 and TRBJ1-2; D is uncertain. Trimming took off 7 bases at V and 2 bases at J, with 15 bases between the two ends. CDR3 length: 14 amino acids. Germline V gives CDR1 SGHRS, CDR2 YFSETQ. In DNA form, the CDR3 reads TGCGCCAGCGCAGGTGATTCCCAGAACTATGGCTACACCTTC. Its translation: CASAGDSQNYGYTF.

The sample holds one count of this clone. This chain links TRBV2 with TRBJ2-7, with 7 bases aligning to TRBD1. Germline assignment: CDR1 SNHLY and CDR2 FYNNEI. This CDR3 is 15 amino acids long. The J segment lost 3 bases and the V segment lost 7 bases, leaving 12 bases of the junction unmatched. The CDR3 protein is CASKDTPGQNYEQYF. Here the CDR3 DNA reads TGTGCCAGCAAGGATACACCGGGACAGAACTACGAGCAGTACTTC. The full variable domain, completed using reference TRBV2 and TRBJ2-7, is EPEVTQTPSHQVTQMGQEVILRCVPISNHLYFYWYRQILGQKVEFLVSFYNNEISEKSEIFDDQFSVERPDGSNFTLKIRSTKLEDSAMYFCASKDTPGQNYEQYFGPGTRLTVT.

The chain recombines TRBV2 with TRBJ1-2; maybe TRBD1 (6 bases). The germline V gene has CDR1 SNHLY and CDR2 FYNNEI. This CDR3 contains 14 residues. V shed 2 bases and J shed 4 bases, with 11 bases lying between them. CDR3 bases: TGTGCCAGCAGTGAAATTCAGGGGACCTATGGCTACACCTTC. Translation gives CASSEIQGTYGYTF.

This clone appeared a single time. The chain links TRBV10-3 to TRBJ2-7, with 9 bases aligning to TRBD1. With V trimmed by 2 bases and J by 0 bases, 2 bases remained unmatched. CDR1 and CDR2 from the germline V gene are ENHRY and SYGVKD. This CDR3 has 15 amino acids. This CDR3 reads CAISETDRGSYEQYF. The CDR3 coding sequence is TGTGCCATCAGTGAGACGGACAGGGGCTCCTACGAGCAGTACTTC.

The chain's CDR3 is CASRLNRGSYNEQFF. CDR3 nucleotide sequence: TGTGCCAGCAGGTTGAACAGGGGATCCTACAATGAGCAGTTCTTC. The V and J genes are TRBV7-8 and TRBJ2-1; TRBD1 aligns across 7 bases. Germline assignment: CDR1 SGHVS and CDR2 FQNEAQ. The V and J ends lost 6 bases and 1 base, in that order; junction bases with no gene match: 6. The CDR3 is 15 amino acids. The variable domain in full, completed from reference TRBV7-8 and TRBJ2-1, reads GAGVSQSPRYKVAKRGQDVALRCDPISGHVSLFWYQQALGQGPEFLTYFQNEAQLDKSGLPSDRFFAERPEGSVSTLKIQRTQQEDSAVYLCASRLNRGSYNEQFFGPGTRLTVL.

The gene calls are TRBV7-9 and TRBJ2-1; 8 bases match TRBD2. Germline values: CDR1 SEHNR, CDR2 FQNEAQ (reference sequence). Trimming took 4 bases from V and 5 from J; bases not matched to a gene: 7. The CDR3 loop spans 15 amino acids. The CDR3 is CASSYSGSGHNEQFF. In DNA form, the CDR3 reads TGTGCCAGCAGCTACAGCGGGAGCGGCCACAATGAGCAGTTCTTC.

The rearrangement joins TRBV14 to TRBJ2-7, with TRBD2 identical over 7 bases. V shed 4 bases and J 2 bases; nucleotides not matched to a gene: 26. CDR1 is SGHDN, CDR2 FVKESK, per germline. The CDR3 sequence is 21 residues long. Written as DNA, the CDR3 is TGTGCCAGCAGCCCCACCATTGTCCAGGAATCAATAGCGGGCTTACCCTACGAGCAGTACTTC. Translated, it gives CASSPTIVQESIAGLPYEQYF.

This sequence joins TRBV18 and TRBJ2-5; TRBD2 is a possible D gene (6 bases). V lost 6 bases, J lost 1 base, and 21 bases lay in between. Germline CDR1 reads KGHSH; CDR2 reads LQKENI. The CDR3 totals 17 residues. CDR3 sequence reads: CASSRGRTTNFQETQYF. DNA of the CDR3: TGTGCCAGCTCGCGGGGACGAACAACCAACTTCCAAGAGACCCAGTACTTC.

V gene TRBV18 combines with J gene TRBJ2-1, with D possibly being TRBD1 (5 bases). Germline loops: CDR1 KGHSH, CDR2 LQKENI. The CDR3 consists of 15 residues. Trimming removed 3 bases at V and 4 bases at J, with 13 bases between. The CDR3 nucleotides read TGTGCCAGCTCACCCCCTCTGGACAAATACAATGAGCAGTTCTTC. It specifies CASSPPLDKYNEQFF.

By sample fraction, this clone is medium-sized. J is TRBJ2-1 and V is TRBV28; maybe TRBD2 (5 bases). Trimming removed 6 bases from V and 3 bases from J, with 6 bases in between. In germline, CDR1 is MDHEN, CDR2 SYDVKM. This CDR3 has 12 residues. This CDR3 reads CASSAGYNEQFF. The CDR3 nucleotides read TGTGCCAGCAGCGCGGGCTACAATGAGCAGTTCTTC.

This chain joins TRBV30 and TRBJ2-5; the match to TRBD2 covers 8 bases. CDR1 is GTSNPN and CDR2 is SVGIG in the germline V gene (reference sequence). This CDR3 region has 14 residues. The V segment lost 0 bases and the J segment 4 bases; nucleotides outside the gene matches: 4. CDR3 protein: CAWSVTGGRETQYF. The CDR3 DNA reads as TGTGCCTGGAGTGTCACGGGGGGGCGAGAGACCCAGTACTTC.